Presented here are 24 T cell receptor beta chains from one specimen sequenced in a study of shared clonotypes between healthy human individuals. Cells designated naive CD8 were CD45RO-negative and were positively selected for CCR7, with terminally differentiated effector memory CD45RA+ cells excluded. Generated by immunoSEQ multiplex PCR, the TCRdb table keeps only in-frame clones and is missing some. The table includes over 750,000 clones, 95% to 97% detected once. The sequencing input was naive CD8+ T cells sorted from blood. The receptors shown here come from a man aged 25-45 years in good health.

For the CDR3, the DNA is TGTGCCAGCAGTTACTTAGCGAGCTCCTACGAGCAGTACTTC. The encoded protein is CASSYLASSYEQYF. The chain employs TRBV6-6 and TRBJ2-7; perhaps TRBD2 as D (5 bases). Germline-derived CDR1 and CDR2 are MNHNY and SVGAGI (reference sequence). The CDR3 runs 14 residues. V was pared by 1 base and J by 0 bases, with 7 bases between.

This chain joins TRBV5-8 and TRBJ2-2; TRBD2 aligns across 14 bases. CDR3 length: 16 residues. V lost 2 bases, J lost 5 bases, and 2 bases stayed unmatched. CDR1 SGHTS and CDR2 YDEGEE come from the germline V gene. DNA for the CDR3: TGTGCCAGCAGCTTTGGGACTAGCGGGAGTACCGGGGAGCTGTTTTTT. It yields the protein CASSFGTSGSTGELFF.

The chain combines TRBV5-1 with TRBJ2-3, with 7 nucleotides matching TRBD2. The CDR3 consists of 13 residues. With V trimmed by 5 bases and J by 2 bases, 2 bases remained unmatched. The germline V gene has CDR1 SGHRS and CDR2 YFSETQ. The CDR3 sequence: CASRSGATDTQYF. CDR3 nucleotide sequence: TGCGCCAGCAGAAGCGGGGCCACAGATACGCAGTATTTT. The complete variable domain, with remaining parts taken from reference TRBV5-1 and TRBJ2-3, reads KAGVTQTPRYLIKTRGQQVTLSCSPISGHRSVSWYQQTPGQGLQFLFEYFSETQRNKGNFPGRFSGRQFSNSRSEMNVSTLELGDSALYLCASRSGATDTQYFGPGTRLTVL.

In DNA, the CDR3 is TGTGCCAGCAGCTTAGAAGCGGAAGCAACCCCTAGTCGCGAGCAGTACTTC. Its protein is CASSLEAEATPSREQYF. This chain links TRBV11-2 with TRBJ2-7; perhaps TRBD2 as D (5 bases). V lost 0 bases to trimming and J lost 6 bases, with 21 bases between them. Per germline, CDR1 SGHAT and CDR2 FQNNGV. This CDR3 spans 17 amino acids.

The J gene is TRBJ2-7, the V gene TRBV5-6, with a weak D call TRBD2 (6 bases). The CDR3 runs 14 residues. V was cut by 2 bases and J by 6 bases, with 15 bases left in between. The germline gives CDR1 SGHDT, CDR2 YYEEEE. This CDR3 is CASSFLFGEAEQYF. In DNA form, the CDR3 reads TGTGCCAGCAGCTTCCTCTTTGGGGAGGCCGAGCAGTACTTC.

The rearrangement links TRBV25-1 to TRBJ2-3, with a tentative D call TRBD2 (5 bases). Trimming removed 7 bases from V and 6 bases from J, with 14 bases in between. The CDR3 extends over 13 amino acids. Germline V lookup: CDR1 MGHDK, CDR2 SYGVNS. CDR3 in amino acids: CASTPSRSDTQYF. The CDR3 nucleotides are TGTGCCAGCACACCTAGCAGGTCCGATACGCAGTATTTT.

This chain's CDR3 is CASSLRVSGSLQETQYF. The CDR3 coding sequence is TGTGCCAGCAGCCTCCGCGTGAGCGGGTCTCTCCAAGAGACCCAGTACTTC. This chain joins TRBV14 and TRBJ2-5, with D perhaps matching TRBD2 (6 bases). The germline V and J ends were trimmed by 4 bases and 1 base, with 19 bases remaining between them. CDR3 length: 17 residues. Germline lookup yields CDR1 SGHDN and CDR2 FVKESK.

V and J are TRBV27 and TRBJ2-7, with TRBD2 identical over 10 bases. The CDR3 totals 15 residues. Germline CDR1 reads MNHEY; CDR2 reads SMNVEV (reference sequence). The ends lost 1 base at V and 4 bases at J; junction bases unmatched: 4. The CDR3, as DNA: TGTGCCAGCAGTTTATATCCTAGCGGGAGTTACGAGCAGTACTTC. Its translation is CASSLYPSGSYEQYF.

The chain joins TRBV7-9 to TRBJ2-1; D possibly matches TRBD1 or TRBD2 (5 bases each). Germline V gives CDR1 SEHNR, CDR2 FQNEAQ (reference sequence). The length of the CDR3 is 14 residues. Between the trimmed V and J ends, which lost 0 bases and 8 bases, there was a span of 11 bases. The CDR3 spells CASSLAGTPHEQFF. The CDR3 coding sequence is TGTGCCAGCAGCTTAGCTGGGACCCCCCATGAGCAGTTCTTC.

The CDR3 sequence is CASSPYSGESGNTIYF. As DNA, the CDR3 is TGCGCCAGCAGCCCATATTCGGGCGAGTCTGGAAACACCATATATTTT. This chain joins TRBV4-1 and TRBJ1-3; D remains unclear. V lost 4 bases and J 1 base, leaving 14 bases between the germline ends. Germline-derived CDR1 and CDR2 are MGHRA and YSYEKL. The length of the CDR3 is 16 residues.

The chain carries TRBV6-5 and TRBJ2-3, with 7 bases aligning to TRBD2. From germline, CDR1 is MNHEY and CDR2 SVGAGI. J gave up 0 bases and V 6 bases, and 6 bases lay outside the gene matches. The CDR3 runs 15 residues. In DNA, the CDR3 is TGTGCCAGCAGCCCGGGGACTATAAGCACAGATACGCAGTATTTT. This translates into CASSPGTISTDTQYF.

This chain uses TRBV28 with TRBJ1-2, with a tentative D call TRBD1 (6 bases). V lost 4 bases to trimming and J lost 4 bases, with 16 bases between them. This CDR3 spans 15 amino acids. Germline CDR1 reads MDHEN; CDR2 reads SYDVKM. Here the CDR3 DNA reads TGTGCCAGCAGTTCCACCCGGGGGCCTGGCTATGGCTACACCTTC. Protein sequence: CASSSTRGPGYGYTF.

This clone was detected a few times. The chain couples TRBV28 to TRBJ2-7, with D maybe TRBD1 (6 bases). The germline V and J ends were trimmed by 5 bases and 2 bases, with 13 bases remaining between them. The CDR3 extends over 14 amino acids. The germline V gene has CDR1 MDHEN and CDR2 SYDVKM. The CDR3 DNA sequence: TGTGCCAGCAGTCATCGGACAGCCGCCTACGAGCAGTACTTC. Protein: CASSHRTAAYEQYF.

This clone was detected once. This CDR3 reads CASRLQGGKNIQYF. The CDR3 bases are TGTGCCAGCAGACTACAGGGGGGCAAAAACATTCAGTACTTC. The chain carries TRBV27 and TRBJ2-4; 8 bases line up with TRBD1. Germline V CDR1 and CDR2: MNHEY, SMNVEV (reference sequence). V shed 6 bases, J shed 3 bases, and the junction held 4 bases outside the gene matches. CDR3 size: 14 residues.

The chain is built from TRBV7-8 and TRBJ2-7, with 9 bases lining up with TRBD2. The CDR3 is 15 amino acids. V dropped 1 base and J dropped 6; count of bases not matched to a gene: 7. The V gene's germline CDR1 is SGHVS and CDR2 FQNEAQ. CDR3 bases: TGTGCCAGCAGCTTAGTTGCGGGAGGGCCGGCCGAGCAGTACTTC. It specifies CASSLVAGGPAEQYF.

This chain links TRBV6-5 with TRBJ2-3; 12 nucleotides match TRBD2. V trimming: 6 bases; J trimming: 5 bases; junction bases outside the gene matches: 3. Germline V gene lookup returns CDR1 MNHEY and CDR2 SVGAGI. The CDR3 totals 14 residues. CDR3 sequence: CASSLAGGRDTQYF. Here the CDR3 DNA reads TGTGCCAGCAGCCTAGCGGGAGGGCGAGATACGCAGTATTTT.

This clone occurred once. The chain links TRBV25-1 to TRBJ2-7; D remains unclear. V was cut by 2 bases and J by 6 bases, with 8 bases left in between. Germline V gene sequence: CDR1 MGHDK, CDR2 SYGVNS. There are 12 residues in the CDR3. The CDR3 region has the DNA TGTGCCAGCAGTGAAAACAGCCTCGAGCAGTACTTC. It codes for CASSENSLEQYF.

The gene calls are TRBV7-9 and TRBJ1-1; D gene unclear. Germline lookup yields CDR1 SEHNR and CDR2 FQNEAQ (reference sequence). V dropped 5 bases and J dropped 5 bases, with 9 bases sitting between them. This CDR3 is 12 amino acids long. CDR3 DNA: TGTGCCAGCAGCGGGGTTGGAACTGAAGCTTTCTTT. This translates into CASSGVGTEAFF.

V and J are TRBV19 and TRBJ1-5, with TRBD1 matching 7 bases. Germline CDR1 and CDR2: LNHDA and SQIVND (reference sequence). Germline trimming cut 4 bases from V and 5 bases from J; bases unmatched to any gene: 8. The CDR3 sequence is 15 residues long. CDR3: CASSSWGDRDQPQHF. The CDR3 DNA is TGTGCCAGTAGTAGTTGGGGCGACAGGGATCAGCCCCAGCATTTT. Together with reference TRBV19 and TRBJ1-5, the CDR3 gives the full variable domain: DGGITQSPKYLFRKEGQNVTLSCEQNLNHDAMYWYRQDPGQGLRLIYYSQIVNDFQKGDIAEGYSVSREKKESFPLTVTSAQKNPTAFYLCASSSWGDRDQPQHFGDGTRLSIL.

The J gene is TRBJ2-1, the V gene TRBV7-9; the match to TRBD2 covers 8 bases. With V trimmed by 7 bases and J by 3 bases, 8 bases remained unmatched. CDR3 length: 15 amino acids. The V gene's germline CDR1 is SEHNR and CDR2 FQNEAQ (reference sequence). The CDR3 nucleotides are TGTGCCAGCAACCGGGGCGGGACTAGCTACAATGAGCAGTTCTTC. Residues: CASNRGGTSYNEQFF.

J is TRBJ2-6 and V is TRBV27; D possibly matches TRBD1 or TRBD2 (6 bases each). The V and J ends lost 0 bases and 4 bases respectively, with 10 bases between them. This CDR3 is 16 amino acids long. Germline CDR1 MNHEY, CDR2 SMNVEV (reference sequence). CDR3 sequence reads: CASSLSWGAGANVLTF. DNA for the CDR3: TGTGCCAGCAGTTTATCGTGGGGGGCAGGGGCCAACGTCCTGACTTTC.

The gene calls are TRBV27 and TRBJ2-7, with TRBD1 as a possible D gene (5 bases). V was cut by 6 bases and J by 3 bases, with 15 bases left in between. The CDR3 runs 14 residues. Germline CDR1 MNHEY, CDR2 SMNVEV (reference sequence). The CDR3 sequence: CASRIGVIHYEQYF. CDR3 nucleotides: TGTGCCAGCAGGATAGGGGTTATCCACTACGAGCAGTACTTC.

The chain has TRBV5-1 and TRBJ2-1, with 13 bases that match TRBD2. This CDR3 is 15 amino acids long. The germline gives CDR1 SGHRS, CDR2 YFSETQ. Trimming cost V 0 bases and J 8 bases; bases outside gene matches: 2. As DNA, the CDR3 is TGCGCCAGCAGCTTGGAAACTAGCGGGAGGGATGAGCAGTTCTTC. Residues: CASSLETSGRDEQFF.

This chain connects TRBV29-1 to TRBJ2-7; 9 nucleotides align to TRBD1. Germline V gene data show CDR1 as SQVTM and CDR2 as ANQGSEA. V was pared by 3 bases and J by 2 bases, with 11 bases of the junction left unmatched. The length of the CDR3 is 16 residues. This CDR3 is CSVESIRTGETYEQYF. In DNA form, the CDR3 reads TGCAGCGTTGAGTCTATTAGGACAGGGGAAACCTACGAGCAGTACTTC.